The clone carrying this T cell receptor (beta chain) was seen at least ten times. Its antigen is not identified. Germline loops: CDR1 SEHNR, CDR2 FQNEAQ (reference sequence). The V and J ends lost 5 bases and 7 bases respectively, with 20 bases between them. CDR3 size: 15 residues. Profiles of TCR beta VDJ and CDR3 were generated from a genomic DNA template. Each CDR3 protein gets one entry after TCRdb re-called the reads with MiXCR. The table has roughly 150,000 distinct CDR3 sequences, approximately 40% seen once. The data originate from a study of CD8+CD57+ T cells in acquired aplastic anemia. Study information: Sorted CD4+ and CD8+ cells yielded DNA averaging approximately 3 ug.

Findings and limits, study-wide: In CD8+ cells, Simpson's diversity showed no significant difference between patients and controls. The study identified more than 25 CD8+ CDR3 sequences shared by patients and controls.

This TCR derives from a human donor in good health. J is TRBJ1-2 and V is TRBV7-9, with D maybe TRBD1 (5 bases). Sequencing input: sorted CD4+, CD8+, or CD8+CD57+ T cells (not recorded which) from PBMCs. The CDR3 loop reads CASSIWDSPQSGYTF. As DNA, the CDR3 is TGTGCCAGCAGCATCTGGGACTCCCCCCAGAGTGGCTACACCTTC.